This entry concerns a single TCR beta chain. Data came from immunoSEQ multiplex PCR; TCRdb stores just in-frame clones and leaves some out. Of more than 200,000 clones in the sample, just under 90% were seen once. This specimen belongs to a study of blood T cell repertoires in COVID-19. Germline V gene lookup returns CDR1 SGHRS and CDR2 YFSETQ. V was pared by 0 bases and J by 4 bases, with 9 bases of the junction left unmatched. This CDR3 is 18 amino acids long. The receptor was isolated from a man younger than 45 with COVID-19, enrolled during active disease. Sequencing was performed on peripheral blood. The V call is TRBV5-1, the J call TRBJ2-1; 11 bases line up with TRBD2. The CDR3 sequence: CASSLGGTSGSGYNEQFF. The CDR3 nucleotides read TGCGCCAGCAGCTTGGGGGGTACTAGCGGGAGTGGGTACAATGAGCAGTTCTTC.